A selection of T cell receptor beta chains follows, all from one sample in a study of blood T cell repertoires in COVID-19. Clones were sequenced by immunoSEQ multiplex PCR, and TCRdb holds only the in-frame ones, with some missing. The sample has more than 110,000 clones, roughly 78% seen once. The sample consisted of PBMCs or T cells enriched from blood (not recorded which). Receptors originate from a woman between 45 and 60 years old who had recovered from COVID-19. Each CDR3 is given with its conserved first and last residue. Fields, in order: J gene, D gene, clone size, V gene, CDR3 length, CDR3 protein, CDR3 DNA. A D gene is named only where the DNA matches it firmly. Expanded clones are given a class, and other clones once, few, many or no size at all.

>TRBJ1-2|TRBD1|NA|TRBV28|14
CASSYTGDGYGYTF
TGTGCCAGCAGTTATACAGGGGACGGTTATGGCTACACCTTC
>TRBJ2-1|NA|NA|TRBV2|14
CASDRGAPGREQFF
TGTGCCAGCGATCGGGGGGCCCCGGGTCGAGAGCAGTTCTTC
>TRBJ1-3|NA|NA|TRBV3-1/TRBV3-2|15
CASSQEGVAGNTIYF
TGTGCCAGCAGCCAAGAAGGAGTAGCCGGAAACACCATATATTTT
>TRBJ1-2|NA|NA|TRBV20-1|14
CSASLQGRNYGYTF
TGCAGTGCTAGTCTCCAGGGGCGCAACTATGGCTACACCTTC
>TRBJ1-6|TRBD1|NA|TRBV4-2|16
CASSQSPTGQNSPLHF
TGTGCCAGCAGCCAATCACCAACGGGACAGAATTCACCCCTCCACTTT
>TRBJ1-1|NA|few|TRBV20-1|12
CSASWGGTEAFF
TGCAGTGCTAGTTGGGGGGGCACTGAAGCTTTCTTT
>TRBJ1-1|NA|NA|TRBV18|13
CASSPQDSTEAFF
TGTGCCAGCTCACCCCAGGACAGCACTGAAGCTTTCTTT
>TRBJ2-2|TRBD1|NA|TRBV11-3|13
CASSTQGDGELFF
TGTGCCAGCAGCACACAGGGGGACGGGGAGCTGTTTTTT
>TRBJ1-3|NA|few|TRBV27|16
CASSPGEGRSGNTIYF
TGTGCCAGCAGTCCAGGGGAGGGTAGGTCTGGAAACACCATATATTTT
>TRBJ2-7|TRBD1|few|TRBV2|14
CASYGTGGSYEQYF
TGTGCCAGCTACGGGACAGGGGGCTCCTACGAGCAGTACTTC
>TRBJ1-2|NA|NA|TRBV10-3|15
CAISDGRDKGYGYTF
TGTGCCATCAGTGATGGCAGGGATAAAGGCTATGGCTACACCTTC
>TRBJ1-4|NA|NA|TRBV11-2|16
CASSLDYGSYNEKLFF
TGTGCCAGCAGCTTAGATTATGGCAGTTATAATGAAAAACTGTTTTTT
>TRBJ2-7|NA|few|TRBV10-3|11
CASSDGDEQYF
TGTGCCTCCTCGGATGGAGACGAGCAGTACTTC
>TRBJ1-6|NA|NA|TRBV28|16
CASSPTRSSYNSPLHF
TGTGCCAGCAGTCCGACAAGAAGCTCCTATAATTCACCCCTCCACTTT
>TRBJ1-1|NA|NA|TRBV4-2|14
CASSQDEAGQGAFF
TGTGCCAGCAGCCAAGACGAGGCGGGGCAAGGAGCTTTCTTT
>TRBJ1-1|TRBD1|NA|TRBV5-4|15
CASSLVQGARTEAFF
TGTGCCAGCAGCTTGGTGCAGGGGGCGCGCACTGAAGCTTTCTTT
>TRBJ1-3|TRBD1|NA|TRBV2|14
CASRGTGAGNTIYF
TGTGCCAGCAGAGGGACAGGGGCTGGAAACACCATATATTTT
>TRBJ1-2|TRBD1|NA|TRBV6-5|13
CASSLTGGDGYTF
TGTGCCAGCAGTCTGACAGGGGGGGATGGCTACACCTTC
>TRBJ2-5|TRBD2|NA|TRBV12-5|14
CASGLSGGSETQYF
TGTGCTAGTGGTTTGTCCGGGGGGTCGGAGACCCAGTACTTC
>TRBJ1-1|NA|NA|TRBV6-5|11
CASGRFGEAFF
TGTGCCAGCGGGAGGTTCGGGGAAGCTTTCTTT
>TRBJ2-1|NA|few|TRBV29-1|13
CSVGRGNDNEQFF
TGCAGCGTGGGGAGAGGGAATGACAATGAGCAGTTCTTC
>TRBJ2-1|TRBD1|NA|TRBV5-1|14
CASSLGQPNNEQFF
TGCGCCAGCAGCCTGGGACAGCCCAACAATGAGCAGTTCTTC
>TRBJ2-3|NA|NA|TRBV5-1|18
CASSSPRGSGHPGDTQYF
TGCGCCAGCAGCTCGCCCCGGGGTAGCGGCCACCCGGGAGATACGCAGTATTTT
>TRBJ1-5|NA|once|TRBV6-6|17
CASSLTAQGFSNQPQHF
TGTGCCAGCAGTCTAACTGCGCAGGGGTTCAGCAATCAGCCCCAGCATTTT
>TRBJ2-4|NA|NA|TRBV5-1|15
CASSFEDIRRNIQYF
TGCGCCAGCAGCTTTGAGGACATCCGCAGGAACATTCAGTACTTC
>TRBJ2-3|TRBD1|once|TRBV15|14
CATRTGHSTDTQYF
TGTGCCACCCGGACAGGGCATAGCACAGATACGCAGTATTTT
>TRBJ2-4|TRBD1|once|TRBV19|15
CASSMTGGAFSIQYF
TGTGCCAGTAGTATGACAGGGGGCGCGTTTTCCATTCAGTACTTC
>TRBJ2-5|TRBD1|NA|TRBV5-1|14
CASSFDRGIETQYF
TGCGCCAGCAGTTTTGACAGGGGGATAGAGACCCAGTACTTC
>TRBJ2-2|TRBD1|once|TRBV5-1|16
CASSLVGEGAGGELFF
TGCGCCAGCAGCTTGGTCGGAGAGGGGGCTGGCGGGGAGCTGTTTTTT
>TRBJ1-5|TRBD1|NA|TRBV10-3|15
CAISKGQGADQPQHF
TGTGCCATCAGCAAGGGACAGGGGGCGGATCAGCCCCAGCATTTT
>TRBJ1-2|TRBD1|NA|TRBV15|15
CATSRDLDRVYGYTF
TGTGCCACCAGCAGAGATCTTGACAGGGTCTATGGCTACACCTTC
>TRBJ1-3|NA|few|TRBV6-1|15
CASSEARRSGNTIYF
TGTGCCAGCAGTGAAGCGCGCAGGTCAGGAAACACCATATATTTT
>TRBJ2-2|NA|few|TRBV19|14
CASSVGGYTGELFF
TGTGCCAGTAGCGTGGGGGGATACACCGGGGAGCTGTTTTTT
>TRBJ2-5|TRBD1|NA|TRBV27|14
CASSWQGAGETQYF
TGTGCCAGCAGTTGGCAGGGGGCAGGAGAGACCCAGTACTTC
>TRBJ2-3|NA|few|TRBV9|15
CASSVQGSSTDTQYF
TGTGCCAGCAGCGTACAGGGCTCTAGCACAGATACGCAGTATTTT
>TRBJ1-1|TRBD1|NA|TRBV7-6|14
CASSSGTGNTEAFF
TGTGCCAGCAGCTCAGGGACAGGGAACACTGAAGCTTTCTTT
>TRBJ1-1|TRBD1|NA|TRBV7-3|16
CASSRYASGQYTEAFF
TGTGCCAGCAGCCGATACGCATCGGGACAGTACACTGAAGCTTTCTTT
>TRBJ1-1|TRBD1|NA|TRBV7-9|15
CASSPSGDRGTEAFF
TGTGCCAGCAGCCCCTCAGGCGACAGGGGTACTGAAGCTTTCTTT
>TRBJ1-4|NA|NA|TRBV5-4|15
CASGSGTEANEKLFF
TGTGCCAGCGGCAGTGGTACAGAAGCTAATGAAAAACTGTTTTTT
>TRBJ2-3|NA|NA|TRBV6-4|14
CASSDLPQTNTQYF
TGTGCCAGCAGTGACCTCCCACAGACAAATACGCAGTATTTT
>TRBJ2-3|TRBD1|NA|TRBV6-2/TRBV6-3|16
CASSYYSPGQGDTQYF
TGTGCCAGCAGTTACTATAGCCCGGGACAGGGTGATACGCAGTATTTT
>TRBJ2-7|NA|NA|TRBV18|12
CASSNSSYEQYF
TGTGCCAGCTCAAACAGCTCCTACGAGCAGTACTTC
>TRBJ1-4|NA|few|TRBV7-3|15
CASSLTGSPNEKLFF
TGTGCCAGCAGCTTAACGGGCAGCCCGAATGAAAAACTGTTTTTT
>TRBJ1-5|NA|NA|TRBV7-8|16
CASSTHRTGYNQPQHF
TGTGCCAGCAGCACACACCGTACAGGGTACAATCAGCCCCAGCATTTT
>TRBJ1-2|NA|NA|TRBV19|13
CVSSISGENGYTF
TGTGTCAGTAGTATCTCAGGGGAAAATGGCTACACCTTC
>TRBJ1-5|NA|NA|TRBV15|16
CATSRGGTGLSQPQHF
TGTGCCACCAGCAGAGGAGGCACAGGGTTATCCCAGCCCCAGCATTTT
>TRBJ1-6|TRBD1|NA|TRBV5-6|14
CASSSDRFNSPLHF
TGTGCCAGCAGCTCGGACAGGTTTAATTCACCCCTCCACTTT
>TRBJ2-3|TRBD2|NA|TRBV4-2|15
CASSPSGGGTDTQYF
TGTGCCAGCAGCCCAAGCGGGGGCGGCACAGATACGCAGTATTTT
>TRBJ2-2|TRBD1|NA|TRBV7-2|15
CASKGQGLLTGELFF
TGTGCCAGCAAGGGACAGGGGCTCCTTACCGGGGAGCTGTTTTTT